This TCR beta chain was profiled in a study of low-dose radiotherapy and immunotherapy resistance in tumors (dated by TCRdb to between 2022 and 2023). With regard to the full study: In Cohort 1, 0.5 Gy per fraction was delivered every 2 weeks, and a total PTV dose of 6.5 Gy was prescribed. Patients in Cohort 2 were given 1 Gy per fraction every two weeks, for a total of 13 Gy across 26 weeks. Nivolumab and ipilimumab were both given intravenously, with nivolumab at a 240 mg flat dose every two weeks and ipilimumab at 1 mg/kg every six weeks. Every two weeks, patients got intravenous cyclophosphamide at 200 mg/m2, given one day ahead of each radiation and immunotherapy administration. Aspirin 300 mg was taken orally once daily by patients for four cycles, starting on cycle 1 day 1. First-strand cDNA was synthesized with Superscript III and a set of TRAV- and TRBV-specific primers, covering both TCRalpha and TCRbeta chains. Trial participants were not randomized into treatment groups. The translational analysis covered eight patients: three from the first dose cohort and the first five from the second dose cohort. Deep sequencing of the TCRalpha and TCRbeta libraries was carried out on an Illumina MiniSeq instrument.

These reads were obtained on an Illumina MiniSeq. TCRs were amplified with Phusion for about 22 PCR cycles using a constant-region primer together with the adapter attached to the V primers. Amplification of the isolated mRNA was done with the MessageAmp II aRNA Amplification Kit, which involved a roughly 17-hour in vitro transcription at 37 degrees C. The Dynabeads mRNA DIRECT Purification Kit was used to isolate the mRNA for TCR sequencing. Indexed Illumina adapters were added in a second Phusion PCR of around 27 cycles, and the PCR products were purified with AMPure XP beads. Turning to the authors' computational methods: Custom Perl scripts were used to pool TCR sequences that encoded the same protein, to remove out-of-frame sequences, and to calculate the abundance of each clonotype. TCR sequences supported by only a single read were excluded from analysis. Repertoire metrics included Shannon entropy, Gini index, clonality, richness, and frequency of TCRs shared between repertoires. Through fastp at Q25 and MiXCR, TCRdb rebuilt clones from the public reads, retaining in-frame beta chains. A single entry per CDR3 protein holds the most common genes and DNA from its merged rows. It is TCRdb's table, rather than the study itself, that gives the V and J calls and clone size. This sample has about 50,000 distinct CDR3 sequences in its table, and 10% to 15% of those were observed once. 6.2% of the sample belongs to the ten largest clones.

Per the germline V gene (reference sequence), MNHEY is the CDR1 and SMNVEV is the CDR2. Spanning cysteine to phenylalanine, the CDR3 consists of 19 amino acids. The DNA shown is the 57-base CDR3, in frame from base 1. The germline V end is reduced by 2 bases and the J end by 0 bases; junction bases left unmatched: 11. This clonotype came up many times. The target of this receptor is not known. Qualities for individual bases were not recorded, and no much larger clone is one base off. The time point label here, explained by the study, means: before trial treatment. The donors came from RACIN, which was a single-arm phase I dose-escalation trial that paired nivolumab and ipilimumab with aspirin, low-dose cyclophosphamide and low-dose radiotherapy. Patients were eligible if they had advanced solid tumors that were TIL-negative.

The receptor was derived from a female donor with ovarian cancer. Recombination joined TRBV27 with TRBJ2-1, with 9 bases in between that match TRBD2. This specimen was PBMCs, taken before treatment. The sequenced DNA: TGTGCCAGCAGTTTAGCGAGGCTAGCGGGAAGTCACTCCTACAATGAGCAGTTCTTC. Translated, it gives CASSLARLAGSHSYNEQFF.